This TCR beta chain was retrieved from a study of T-cell reconstitution after alpha-beta-depleted transplantation in children. Study conclusions and caveats: Surviving thymic progenitors and recipient T cells were the source of high TCRbeta diversity at day 60 in some patients. The origin of alpha-beta T cells about two months after transplant was reportedly several hundred expanded graft clones. Diversity and T-cell counts at one year after transplant derived mostly from new T cells.

Molecular barcoding with unique molecular identifiers was used for the TCRbeta library. TCRdb recomputed calls from the PCR reads with MiXCR, one row per CDR3 protein. Of about 280,000 distinct CDR3 sequences listed, around 10% are singletons. This clonotype was recorded at least ten times. No antigen is known for it. The CDR3 length is 12 residues. Germline V gene sequence: CDR1 ENHRY, CDR2 SYGVKD. V was cut by 5 bases and J by 6 bases, with 10 bases left in between. The receptor was derived from a male patient under 10 years old who had a stem cell transplant for chronic granulomatous disease, so the T cells may come from the graft donor. Sequences were derived from peripheral blood, sampled 180 days after TCRalphabeta/CD19-depleted stem cell transplant. The chain links TRBV10-3 to TRBJ1-1; maybe TRBD1 (6 bases). CDR3 DNA: TGTGCCATCAGTACAGGGTTCGCTGAAGCTTTCTTT. It encodes CAISTGFAEAFF.